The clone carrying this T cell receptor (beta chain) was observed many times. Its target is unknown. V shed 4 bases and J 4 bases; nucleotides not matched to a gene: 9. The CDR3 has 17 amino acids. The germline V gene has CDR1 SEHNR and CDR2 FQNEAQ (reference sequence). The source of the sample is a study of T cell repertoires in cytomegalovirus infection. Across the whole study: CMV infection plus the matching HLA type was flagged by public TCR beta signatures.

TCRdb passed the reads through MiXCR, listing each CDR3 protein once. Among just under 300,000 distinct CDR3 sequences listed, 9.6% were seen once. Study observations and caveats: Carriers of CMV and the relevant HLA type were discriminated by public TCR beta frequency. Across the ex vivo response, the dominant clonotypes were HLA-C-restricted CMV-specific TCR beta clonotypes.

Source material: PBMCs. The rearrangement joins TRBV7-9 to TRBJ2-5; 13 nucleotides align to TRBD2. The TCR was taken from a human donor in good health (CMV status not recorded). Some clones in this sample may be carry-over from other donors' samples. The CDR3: CASSYRLAGGWAETQYF. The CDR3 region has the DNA TGTGCCAGCAGCTACCGACTAGCGGGGGGTTGGGCAGAGACCCAGTACTTC. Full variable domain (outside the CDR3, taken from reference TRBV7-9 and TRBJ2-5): DTGVSQNPRHKITKRGQNVTFRCDPISEHNRLYWYRQTLGQGPEFLTYFQNEAQLEKSRLLSDRFSAERPKGSFSTLEIQRTEQGDSAMYLCASSYRLAGGWAETQYFGPGTRLLVL.